This TCR beta chain was retrieved from a study of blood T cells in healthy people across ages. At least 5 micrograms of total RNA were extracted per sample. Study results and caveats: It was the long-lived donors that had more naive CD4+ cells and higher diversity than aged donors.

Using a J-beta primer mix together with a sample-barcoded 5' primer, a second PCR was run for about 6 to 12 cycles. TCRdb re-derived calls from the 5' RACE reads in MiXCR, one entry per CDR3 protein. The repertoire holds approximately 1.5 million distinct CDR3 sequences, with roughly 30% as singletons. This clonotype was counted only a few times. The antigen remains unidentified. The specimen was blood. This clonotype was obtained from a woman under 40 in good health.

The CDR3 DNA is TGCGCCAGCAGCCAGCCGCGAGAAAAACTGTTTTTT. Amino acids: CASSQPREKLFF. The chain couples TRBV4-1 to TRBJ1-4; D is unclear. The CDR3 extends over 12 amino acids. V lost 3 bases and J lost 8, with 7 bases in between. The germline gives CDR1 MGHRA, CDR2 YSYEKL.